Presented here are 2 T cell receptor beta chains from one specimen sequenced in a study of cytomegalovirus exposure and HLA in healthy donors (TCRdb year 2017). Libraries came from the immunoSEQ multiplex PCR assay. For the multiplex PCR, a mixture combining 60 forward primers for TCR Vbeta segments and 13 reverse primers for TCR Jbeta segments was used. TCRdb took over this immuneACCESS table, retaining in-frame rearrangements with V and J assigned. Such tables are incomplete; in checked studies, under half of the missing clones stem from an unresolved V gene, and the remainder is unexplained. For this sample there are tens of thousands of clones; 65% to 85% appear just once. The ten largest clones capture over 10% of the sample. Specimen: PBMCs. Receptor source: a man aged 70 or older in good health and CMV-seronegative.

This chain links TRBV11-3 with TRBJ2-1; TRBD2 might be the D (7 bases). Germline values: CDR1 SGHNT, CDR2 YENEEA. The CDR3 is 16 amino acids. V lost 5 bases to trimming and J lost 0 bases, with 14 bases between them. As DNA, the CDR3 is TGTGCCAGCAGCCGGGGAGGGGGTGGCTCCTACAATGAGCAGTTCTTC. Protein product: CASSRGGGGSYNEQFF. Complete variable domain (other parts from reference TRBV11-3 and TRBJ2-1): EAGVVQSPRYKIIEKKQPVAFWCNPISGHNTLYWYLQNLGQGPELLIRYENEEAVDDSQLPKDRFSAERLKGVDSTLKIQPAELGDSAVYLCASSRGGGGSYNEQFFGPGTRLTVL.

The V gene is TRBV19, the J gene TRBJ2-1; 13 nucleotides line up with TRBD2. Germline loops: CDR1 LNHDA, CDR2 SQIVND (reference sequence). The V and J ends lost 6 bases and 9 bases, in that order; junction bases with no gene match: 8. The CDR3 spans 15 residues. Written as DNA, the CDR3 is TGTGCCAGTAGCCTAACTAGCGGGGGGGCATCTGAGCAGTTCTTC. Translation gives CASSLTSGGASEQFF.